These 13 T cell receptor beta chains originate from one sample sequenced in a study of blood T cell repertoires in COVID-19 (dated by TCRdb to about 2020). The library was prepared using the immunoSEQ multiplex PCR assay. TCRdb holds this immuneACCESS table with in-frame rearrangements only. Some clones are missing; in checked studies, unresolved V genes explain under half, and the rest has no known cause. Within this sample are some 200,000 clones, with approximately 82% of them counted one time only. Less than 15% of the sample lies in the top ten. The sample consisted of peripheral blood. The receptor source for this set is a woman aged 35 to 49 with acute or convalescent COVID-19.

The rearrangement uses TRBV7-6 and TRBJ1-1, with a weak D call TRBD1 (6 bases). Germline CDR1 SGHVS, CDR2 FNYEAQ. V shed 5 bases and J shed 1 base, with 8 bases lying between them. This CDR3 spans 13 amino acids. CDR3 sequence (DNA): TGTGCCAGCAGCCAGGGACAGAACACTGAAGCTTTCTTT. It codes for CASSQGQNTEAFF.

This clone appeared many times. The chain has TRBV27 and TRBJ1-2, with 8 bases matching TRBD1. Germline loops: CDR1 MNHEY, CDR2 SMNVEV (reference sequence). Germline trimming cut 3 bases from V and 6 bases from J; bases unmatched to any gene: 9. The CDR3 consists of 15 residues. This chain's CDR3 is CASSFQTGEVNGYTF. In DNA form, the CDR3 reads TGTGCCAGCAGTTTCCAGACAGGGGAGGTGAATGGCTACACCTTC.

This chain joins TRBV19 and TRBJ2-1, with a weak D call TRBD2 (6 bases). V was clipped by 5 bases and J by 7 bases, with 21 bases between them. Germline CDR1 reads LNHDA; CDR2 reads SQIVND (reference sequence). There are 16 residues in the CDR3. The CDR3 nucleotides are TGTGCCAGTAGTCTCGGCCGGGACTTGATCAGAAATGAGCAGTTCTTC. It yields the protein CASSLGRDLIRNEQFF.

A few counts support this clone. This chain connects TRBV7-2 to TRBJ1-2; 9 bases line up with TRBD1. Per the germline V gene, CDR1 is SGHTA and CDR2 is FQGNSA. V trimming: 3 bases; J trimming: 3 bases; junction bases outside the gene matches: 5. This CDR3 is 15 amino acids long. CDR3 region: CASSLEQGADYGYTF. The CDR3 DNA reads as TGTGCCAGCAGCTTGGAACAGGGGGCCGACTATGGCTACACCTTC.

This clone has only a few counts. This chain joins TRBV6-5 and TRBJ2-5; D possibly corresponds to TRBD2 (6 bases). This CDR3 has 14 amino acids. The V gene lost 5 bases and the J gene lost 3 bases, with 13 bases spanning the gap. From germline, CDR1 is MNHEY and CDR2 SVGAGI. CDR3 coding DNA: TGTGCCAGCAGTCCCGGGACTTTTAAAGAGACCCAGTACTTC. Protein sequence: CASSPGTFKETQYF.

V and J are TRBV18 and TRBJ1-2, with D tentatively TRBD1 (5 bases). V was shortened by 5 bases and J by 2 bases, with 15 bases between the two germline ends. The germline CDR1 and CDR2 sequences are KGHSH and LQKENI. The CDR3 spans 15 residues. In DNA, the CDR3 is TGTGCCAGCTCATTTTCGACAGCCGCAAACTATGGCTACACCTTC. Translation: CASSFSTAANYGYTF.

The chain has TRBV11-2 and TRBJ1-2, with 9 bases aligning to TRBD1. J lost 6 bases, V lost 7 bases, and 18 bases had no gene match. Germline CDR1 and CDR2: SGHAT and FQNNGV. This CDR3 region has 17 residues. The CDR3 spells CASTPGQGGGLFDGYTF. CDR3 in DNA: TGTGCCAGCACCCCGGGACAGGGTGGTGGGTTGTTTGATGGCTACACCTTC.

The genes are TRBV18 and TRBJ1-2; D might be TRBD1 (6 bases). The CDR3 runs to 15 residues. Trimming stripped 0 bases from V and 3 bases from J, with 11 bases between. CDR1 is KGHSH and CDR2 is LQKENI in the germline V gene. The CDR3: CASSPPIPGDYGYTF. In DNA form, the CDR3 reads TGTGCCAGCTCACCACCAATTCCAGGGGACTATGGCTACACCTTC.

V is TRBV4-2 and J is TRBJ2-3; TRBD1 agrees at 8 bases. CDR3 length equals 16 residues. In germline, CDR1 is LGHNA, CDR2 YNFKEQ. Trimming cost V 5 bases and J 3 bases; bases outside gene matches: 10. CDR3 sequence (DNA): TGTGCCAGCAGCTCCCACAGGGGGGTCCGTACAGATACGCAGTATTTT. Translated: CASSSHRGVRTDTQYF.

The chain has TRBV11-3 and TRBJ2-2; 8 nucleotides agree with TRBD1. Per the germline V gene, CDR1 is SGHNT and CDR2 is YENEEA. The CDR3 extends over 18 amino acids. The trim removed 0 bases at V and 3 bases at J, leaving 9 bases unmatched. The CDR3 region is CASSLEPMDRDYTGELFF. CDR3 DNA sequence: TGTGCCAGCAGCTTAGAACCGATGGACAGGGATTACACCGGGGAGCTGTTTTTT. The full variable domain, with the rest looked up from reference TRBV11-3 and TRBJ2-2, is EAGVVQSPRYKIIEKKQPVAFWCNPISGHNTLYWYLQNLGQGPELLIRYENEEAVDDSQLPKDRFSAERLKGVDSTLKIQPAELGDSAVYLCASSLEPMDRDYTGELFFGEGSRLTVL.

V gene TRBV13 combines with J gene TRBJ1-1; TRBD1 might be the D (5 bases). V was pared by 4 bases and J by 1 base, with 10 bases between. The CDR3 spans 14 residues. The germline CDR1 and CDR2 sequences are PRHDT and FYEKMQ (reference sequence). CDR3: CASSYRRPNTEAFF. CDR3 bases: TGTGCCAGCAGCTACAGGCGACCGAACACTGAAGCTTTCTTT.

The rearrangement joins TRBV11-1 to TRBJ2-7; 9 bases agree with TRBD2. The CDR3 runs to 15 residues. Per germline, CDR1 SGHAT and CDR2 FQDESV (reference sequence). V dropped 5 bases and J dropped 6; count of bases not matched to a gene: 11. As DNA, the CDR3 is TGTGCCAGCAGCCCCCTAGGACTAGCGAGTGGCGAGCAGTACTTC. Translating it yields CASSPLGLASGEQYF.

This clone turned up a few times. V and J are TRBV19 and TRBJ1-1, with 9 bases that match TRBD1. The CDR3 has 15 residues. In germline, CDR1 is LNHDA, CDR2 SQIVND (reference sequence). V shed 6 bases and J 8 bases; nucleotides not matched to a gene: 13. The CDR3 DNA sequence: TGTGCCAGTAGGCTACAGGGGGCAAGTAGAGGAGAAGCTTTCTTT. Protein sequence: CASRLQGASRGEAFF.